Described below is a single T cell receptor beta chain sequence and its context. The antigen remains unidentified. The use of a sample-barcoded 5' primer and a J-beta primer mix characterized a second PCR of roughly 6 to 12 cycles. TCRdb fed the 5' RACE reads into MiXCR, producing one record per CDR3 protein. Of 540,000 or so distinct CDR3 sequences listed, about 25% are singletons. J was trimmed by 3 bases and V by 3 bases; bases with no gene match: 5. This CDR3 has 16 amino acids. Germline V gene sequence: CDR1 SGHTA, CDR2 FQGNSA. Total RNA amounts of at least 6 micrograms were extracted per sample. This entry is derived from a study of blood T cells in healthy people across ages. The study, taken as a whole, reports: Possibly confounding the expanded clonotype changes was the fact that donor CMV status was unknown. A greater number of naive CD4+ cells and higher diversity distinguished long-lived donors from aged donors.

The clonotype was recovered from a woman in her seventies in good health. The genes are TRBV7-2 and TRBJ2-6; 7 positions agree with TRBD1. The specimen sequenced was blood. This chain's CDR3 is CASSFTGAFGANVLTF. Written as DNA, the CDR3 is TGTGCCAGCAGCTTCACAGGGGCTTTTGGGGCCAACGTCCTGACTTTC. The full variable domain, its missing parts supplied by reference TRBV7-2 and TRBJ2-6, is GAGVSQSPSNKVTEKGKDVELRCDPISGHTALYWYRQSLGQGLEFLIYFQGNSAPDKSGLPSDRFSAERTGGSVSTLTIQRTQQEDSAVYLCASSFTGAFGANVLTFGAGSRLTVL.